The clone carrying this T cell receptor (beta chain) was seen repeatedly, ten times or more. Antigen specificity is unknown. This sample is drawn from a study of regulatory T cells in long-lasting Graves disease. Study context: For under 3 months, newly diagnosed Graves' patients had been taking antithyroid drugs.

Germline assignment: CDR1 SGHAT and CDR2 FQNNGV. The CDR3 runs 15 residues. V gave up 0 bases and J gave up 4 bases, with 12 bases separating them. Findings and limits, study-wide: Small sample size may have lowered accuracy. Favored usage of TRBV28, TRBJ1-2 and TRBJ2-5 was recorded in persistent disease.

Described time point: newly diagnosed GD, antithyroid drugs for less than 3 months. The authors made the TCR library using RNA they extracted from PBMCs. Libraries of TCR beta came from iRepertoire HTBI primers plus Arm-PCR of CDR3 regions. Via MiXCR, TCRdb re-called the multiplex PCR reads, giving one row per CDR3 protein. The data hold roughly 530,000 distinct CDR3 sequences, with around 15% observed a single time. This sample was shared with a second study, whose subject was T cells in Graves' hyperthyroidism and ophthalmopathy. As reported in that work: Prediction of ophthalmopathy progression came a median roughly 6.6 months pre-onset.

The sequence was collected from a woman in her forties or fifties with Graves disease. The sample in question was peripheral blood mononuclear cells (PBMCs), obtained at new diagnosis, from a patient treated with antithyroid drugs. V usage is TRBV11-2 and J usage is TRBJ1-2; D remains unclear. For the CDR3, the DNA is TGTGCCAGCAGCTTAGATCTCATGGGAAGCTATGGCTACACCTTC. Its translation is CASSLDLMGSYGYTF.